This TCR beta chain appears in the sequencing data of a study of T cell responses to AZD1222 COVID-19 vaccine. Study results and limitations: Donor demographics were predominantly white British with a female majority; clonal diversity may be underestimated.

With respect to this clone: Its specificity is unknown.

Pooling was applied to second doses at about 4 or about 12 weeks. The method was immunoSEQ multiplex PCR; TCRdb's version includes in-frame clones alone and lacks a portion of them. The data show 250,000 to 300,000 clones, approximately 94% seen once. Per the germline V gene, CDR1 is SGHKS and CDR2 is YYEKEE (reference sequence). This CDR3 is built from 15 residues. Trimming at V came to 0 bases and at J to 3 bases, leaving 6 bases not matched to a gene. The chain carries TRBV5-5 and TRBJ2-7; 7 nucleotides align to TRBD1. The receptor's source is an adult who received the AZD1222 COVID-19 vaccine. Here the sequenced sample was peripheral blood, taken 28 days after the second AZD1222 dose. The CDR3 coding sequence is TGTGCCAGCAGCTTGGGACAGGGTTCTGGCTACGAGCAGTACTTC. Translation: CASSLGQGSGYEQYF.